These 10 T cell receptor beta chains originate from one sample sequenced in a study of early T cells in non-severe SARS-CoV-2 infection. In TCRdb, the 5' RACE reads were re-called with MiXCR into one record per CDR3 protein. The top ten hold approximately 2.5% of the sample, which has roughly 30,000 distinct CDR3 sequences, roughly 7.2% seen once. The sequenced sample consisted of whole blood. These receptors all come from an adult who was a healthcare worker with PCR-confirmed SARS-CoV-2 infection or an uninfected control (not recorded which).

This clonotype came up many times. The chain couples TRBV28 to TRBJ2-1; maybe TRBD2 (5 bases). The CDR3 extends over 14 amino acids. Trimming removed 5 bases from V and 4 bases from J, with 12 bases in between. Germline values: CDR1 MDHEN, CDR2 SYDVKM. The CDR3 DNA reads as TGTGCCAGCAGTCTAGCCTCGACGTACAATGAGCAGTTCTTC. Its translation is CASSLASTYNEQFF.

A few counts support this clonotype. V is TRBV29-1 and J is TRBJ2-3, with a tentative D call TRBD2 (6 bases). The length of the CDR3 is 13 residues. CDR1 and CDR2 from the germline V gene are SQVTM and ANQGSEA. Trimming left V 5 bases short and J 1 base short, with 10 bases between. The DNA for the CDR3 is TGCAGCGTTTTAACGGGGGGCACAGATACGCAGTATTTT. Protein: CSVLTGGTDTQYF.

This clonotype was seen at least ten times. The J gene is TRBJ2-7, the V gene TRBV7-8; D may be TRBD2 (6 bases). CDR1 and CDR2 (germline): SGHVS, FQNEAQ. Trimming pared 4 bases from V and 3 bases from J, leaving 10 bases between. The CDR3 has 13 residues. The CDR3 DNA is TGTGCCAGCAGCTCTGGGGAGGTCTACGAGCAGTACTTC. Protein product: CASSSGEVYEQYF.

This clonotype has a count of ten or more. The chain carries TRBV6-5 and TRBJ2-7; D is ambiguous. Germline CDR1 is MNHEY and CDR2 is SVGAGI. Trimming cost V 5 bases and J 2 bases, with 7 bases left between them. The CDR3 contains 12 residues. CDR3 DNA sequence: TGTGCCAGCAGTCGGGTCCCCTACGAGCAGTACTTC. Encoded protein: CASSRVPYEQYF.

This clonotype showed up many times. The rearrangement uses TRBV27 and TRBJ1-2; unclear D gene. This CDR3 comprises 15 residues. The V and J ends lost 4 bases and 4 bases respectively, with 16 bases between them. CDR1 and CDR2 (germline): MNHEY, SMNVEV (reference sequence). CDR3 amino acids: CASSSINPRGYGYTF. As DNA, the CDR3 is TGTGCCAGCAGTTCAATAAACCCGCGGGGCTATGGCTACACCTTC.

At least ten counts were recorded for this clonotype. V and J are TRBV6-5 and TRBJ1-2; the match to TRBD1 covers 9 bases. The CDR3 has 16 residues. Germline assignment: CDR1 MNHEY and CDR2 SVGAGI. J gave up 4 bases and V 2 bases, and 8 bases lay outside the gene matches. Written as DNA, the CDR3 is TGTGCCAGCAGTTACCTACCTTGGACAGGGGCCTATGGCTACACCTTC. Translating it yields CASSYLPWTGAYGYTF.

This clonotype was recorded a few times. The chain joins TRBV7-2 to TRBJ2-2; D may be TRBD1 (6 bases). Looked up from germline, CDR1 is SGHTA and CDR2 is FQGNSA. The CDR3 runs 16 residues. V was trimmed by 6 bases and J by 4 bases, leaving 18 bases between them. CDR3 in amino acids: CASRSGHLRGTGELFF. CDR3 in DNA: TGTGCCAGCAGATCGGGACACCTCCGGGGCACCGGGGAGCTGTTTTTT.

This clonotype was counted at least ten times. The V call is TRBV5-8, the J call TRBJ2-1; D is perhaps TRBD2 (6 bases). CDR3 size: 14 residues. Trimming pared 1 base from V and 7 bases from J, leaving 12 bases between. Per germline, CDR1 SGHTS and CDR2 YDEGEE. The CDR3 nucleotides read TGTGCCAGCAGCTTGACTAGCTTTCGGAATGAGCAGTTCTTC. Residues: CASSLTSFRNEQFF.

This clonotype was recorded many times. The CDR3 region is CSARRFGQADTDYGYTF. In DNA, the CDR3 is TGCAGTGCTAGGAGATTCGGACAGGCGGACACGGACTATGGCTACACCTTC. J is TRBJ1-2 and V is TRBV20-1, with TRBD1 matching 7 bases. The CDR3 is 17 residues long. Germline CDR1 is DFQATT and CDR2 is SNEGSKA (reference sequence). With 3 bases clipped from V and 3 bases from J, the junction kept 16 bases outside the gene matches.

This clonotype was found many times. The rearrangement links TRBV4-2 to TRBJ2-3; 7 bases match TRBD2. The CDR3 consists of 20 residues. The trim removed 1 base at V and 1 base at J, leaving 17 bases unmatched. The germline gives CDR1 LGHNA, CDR2 YNFKEQ. Here the CDR3 reads CASSQVSSGQRSSRTDTQYF. For the CDR3, the DNA is TGTGCCAGCAGCCAAGTGTCTAGCGGACAACGCTCCTCCCGCACAGATACGCAGTATTTT.